Following are 5 T cell receptor beta chains from one sample sequenced in a study of radiotherapy plus CTLA-4 blockade in lung cancer. Produced via immunoSEQ multiplex PCR; TCRdb's table is partial and in-frame only. The table has approximately 85,000 clones, around 86% seen once. The source material was peripheral blood, sampled from a patient treated with radiotherapy plus ipilimumab. The receptors stem from a human donor with non-small cell lung cancer who had a partial response to radiotherapy plus ipilimumab.

J is TRBJ2-7 and V is TRBV21-1; the D call in the table, TRBD1, was not verified against the DNA. TRBV21-1 is assigned pseudogene status. The CDR3 loop spans 15 amino acids. The CDR3 spells CASSDRDKQTYEQYV. The DNA for the CDR3 is TGTGCCAGCAGCGACCGGGACAAACAAACCTACGAGCAGTACGTC.

This sequence joins TRBV18 and TRBJ2-3; 12 bases are a match to TRBD2. With 4 bases clipped from V and 5 bases from J, the junction kept 7 bases outside the gene matches. Germline V gene sequence: CDR1 KGHSH, CDR2 LQKENI. CDR3 length: 16 residues. The CDR3 loop reads CASSLGLAGTEDTQYF. The CDR3 nucleotides are TGTGCCAGCTCACTAGGACTAGCGGGGACGGAAGATACGCAGTATTTT.

This clone has a single count. As DNA, the CDR3 is TGTGCCAGCAGCCCCAGTAGCGGCCCCTACGAGCAGTACGTC. Translation gives CASSPSSGPYEQYV. The chain has TRBV11-2 and TRBJ2-7; maybe TRBD2 (6 bases). Germline assignment: CDR1 SGHAT and CDR2 FQNNGV. Trimming pared 5 bases from V and 2 bases from J, leaving 13 bases between. This CDR3 contains 14 residues.

The chain is built from TRBV19 and TRBJ1-1, with 8 bases matching TRBD1. The germline CDR1 and CDR2 sequences are LNHDA and SQIVND (reference sequence). J gave up 8 bases and V 6 bases, and 2 bases lay outside the gene matches. The CDR3 is 11 residues long. The CDR3 reads CASRRQGEAFF. DNA for the CDR3: TGTGCCAGTAGGCGACAGGGGGAAGCTTTCTTT. Full variable domain (remainder filled in from reference TRBV19 and TRBJ1-1): DGGITQSPKYLFRKEGQNVTLSCEQNLNHDAMYWYRQDPGQGLRLIYYSQIVNDFQKGDIAEGYSVSREKKESFPLTVTSAQKNPTAFYLCASRRQGEAFFGQGTRLTVV.

This CDR3 reads CASGQAGYTF. Written as DNA, the CDR3 is TGTGCCTCGGGACAGGCAGGCTACACCTTC. The chain has TRBV2 and TRBJ1-2, with 8 bases matching TRBD1. The trim removed 11 bases at V and 8 bases at J, leaving 4 bases unmatched. The germline gives CDR1 SNHLY, CDR2 FYNNEI. This CDR3 comprises 10 residues.